This T cell receptor beta chain stems from a study of Ad26.COV2.S vaccination and SARS-CoV-2 variants listed by TCRdb under 2021. At the level of the whole study: Vaccine-arm donors came from COV1001, a multicentre, randomized, double-blind, placebo-controlled phase I-IIa trial of Ad26.COV2.S in healthy adults. Trial participants were randomized into five groups of five: low-dose or high-dose Ad26.COV2.S given once or twice, or placebo on both occasions. TCRbeta repertoire sequencing was used to assess the specificity and breadth of SARS-CoV-2-reactive T cell receptors after Ad26.COV2.S vaccination. Dosing of Ad26.COV2.S was intramuscular, at either 5x10^10 or 1x10^11 viral particles, delivered as one shot or as two shots spaced 56 days apart. The TCR-sequenced set comprised around 30 samples: around 20 Ad26.COV2.S vaccine recipients, 5 placebo recipients and 8 SARS-CoV-2 convalescent individuals. Blinding of investigators to trial group allocation was maintained during experiments and outcome assessment.

The immunoSEQ Assay was used to sequence TCRbeta CDR3 regions. After extraction, genomic DNA underwent amplification by bias-controlled multiplex PCR, followed by high-throughput sequencing. Per the authors' processing: To quantify the absolute abundance of every unique TCRbeta CDR3 region, sequences were collapsed and filtered. T cell fraction was estimated by normalizing TCRbeta template counts to usable DNA, with usable DNA measured through amplification of reference genes found in all nucleated cells. Repertoire TCRs were annotated as SARS-CoV-2-specific by exact matching of V gene, CDR3 amino acid sequence and J gene to a known reactive TCR set. The reference SARS-CoV-2 TCR set was derived from MIRA and filtered for enrichment in COVID-19-positive ImmuneCODE repertoires, a step that removed public or cross-reactive TCRs. Based on the MIRA antigens, annotated TCRs were further analysed at the level of specific ORF or position within ORF. Breadth was defined as annotated unique rearrangements over total unique productive rearrangements; depth was the summed frequency of those rearrangements. Two-sided Wilcoxon rank-sum tests were applied when comparing TCR breadth between groups. Entries here come from immuneACCESS through TCRdb and include only in-frame sequences with V and J called. Some clones fail to appear in such tables; in the studies checked, an unresolved V gene covers under half of the shortfall, and the cause of the remainder is unknown. That table is the source of V, J and clone size, and D and trimming were worked out from the DNA. For this sample there are about 400,000 clones; around 85% appear just once. The ten top clones hold 3% to 4.5% of the sample.

About this clone: Its antigen is still unknown. There are no base qualities to consult, and no much larger clone falls within one base.

On the study overall, not on this receptor specifically: After vaccination, spike-specific CD8+ and CD4+ T cell responses were reported to show substantial breadth. Vaccine and placebo recipients had similar non-spike TCR breadth, a finding consistent with the vaccine containing only spike. According to the authors, total T cell responses may have been underestimated by the TCR breadth and depth analyses. Spike-specific TCR breadth was higher in Ad26.COV2.S recipients than in placebo recipients (P = 0.0014). Comparing responses between vaccine doses or regimens was not something the study was powered to do.

The V end loses 0 bases and the J end loses 1 base, and a stretch of 7 bases separates them. CDR1 is given as LNHNV and CDR2 as YYDKDF, both from the germline V gene (reference sequence). Including cysteine and phenylalanine, the CDR3 has 14 amino acids. Only CDR3 DNA is held: 42 bases, read in frame from base 1. The label giving this sample's treatment or condition can be read as: around 19 received Ad26.COV2.S at low or high dose, single or two shots; several received placebo; per-sample allocation not given. Repertoires of vaccine and placebo recipients were sequenced from samples taken on day 63 after the first injection. Cohort 1b enrolled 25 or so adults aged 18-55 years at a single site in Boston, USA, between 29 July and 7 August 2020. Ad26.COV2.S consisted of a replication-incompetent adenovirus type 26 vector by which a prefusion-stabilized SARS-CoV-2 spike protein from the original Wuhan strain was expressed.

This specimen consisted of peripheral blood, obtained in a trial of Ad26.COV2.S vaccine versus placebo. This TCR came from a person between 18 and 65 years old who received the Ad26.COV2.S COVID-19 vaccine or a placebo. The chain is made from TRBV15 and TRBJ2-7; the D gene identity is not certain. The DNA is as follows: TGTGCCACCAGCAGAGATAGTTTTTCCTACGAGCAGTACTTC. Its product reads: CATSRDSFSYEQYF.